A selection of T cell receptor beta chains follows, all from one sample in a study of cytomegalovirus exposure and HLA in healthy donors. Only in-frame clones appear in the TCRdb table, and some are missing; sequencing was by immunoSEQ multiplex PCR. This table holds over 120,000 clones, 77% found once. Material for sequencing was PBMCs. The receptors shown here come from a male donor in good health and CMV-seronegative. CDR3s include the opening cysteine and the closing phenylalanine or tryptophan. D genes are given only for firm matches. A clone size is listed for some rows: how often the clone was seen (once, few, many), or a class if it is expanded.

cdr3_nt cdr3_aa clone_size j_call v_call d_call
TGTGCCAGCAGTCGTCCGGGACAGGGGAACTATGGCTACACCTTC CASSRPGQGNYGYTF . TRBJ1-2 TRBV6-5 TRBD1
TGCGCCAGCAGCTTGGAACAGGGATACGAGCAGTACTTC CASSLEQGYEQYF once TRBJ2-7 TRBV5-1 .
TGCGCCAGTGCTTCGGGGGGCCCGAAGGGCTACACCTTC CASASGGPKGYTF . TRBJ1-2 TRBV5-1 .
TGTGCCAGCAGCTCAGGGGGCAATCAGCCCCAGCATTTT CASSSGGNQPQHF . TRBJ1-5 TRBV14 .
TGTGCCAGCAGCTTAGAGGTGAGGGGGCGATGCTATGGCTACACCTTC CASSLEVRGRCYGYTF . TRBJ1-2 TRBV11-3 TRBD1
TGTGCCAGCAGACGACTAGCGGCTACTTCTACAGATACGCAGTATTTT CASRRLAATSTDTQYF . TRBJ2-3 TRBV2 TRBD2
TGTGCCAGCAGCGTAGGGACTAGCGGGGGGGCCGGGGAGCTGTTTTTT CASSVGTSGGAGELFF few TRBJ2-2 TRBV9 TRBD2
TGTGCCAGCGGGAGCTCCTACGAGCAGTACTTC CASGSSYEQYF . TRBJ2-7 TRBV9 .
TGTGCCAGCAGTGAATGGACAGGGGCTTCCACCGGGGAGCTGTTTTTT CASSEWTGASTGELFF once TRBJ2-2 TRBV6-1 TRBD1
TGTGCCAGCAGCTCCGGGGTCAGCTACACCTTC CASSSGVSYTF . TRBJ1-2 TRBV5-8 .
TGCGCCAGCAGCCAAGAAGGCGGGGGGAAGGAGACCCAGTACTTC CASSQEGGGKETQYF . TRBJ2-5 TRBV4-1 TRBD2
TGCGCCAGCAGCTTACGCGACAGGGACAATGAGCAGTTCTTC CASSLRDRDNEQFF few TRBJ2-1 TRBV4-1 TRBD1
TGTGCCAGTAGTACTAACCCCGGGACAGGGGTCACCTACGAGCAGTACTTC CASSTNPGTGVTYEQYF once TRBJ2-7 TRBV19 TRBD1
TGTGCCAGCAGTTTAATTTGGCGGGGGCGACGAGGGAACACTGAAGCTTTCTTT CASSLIWRGRRGNTEAFF . TRBJ1-1 TRBV27 .
TGCGCCAGCAGATCAGCGGGGGATTACACCGGGGAGCTGTTTTTT CASRSAGDYTGELFF once TRBJ2-2 TRBV5-1 TRBD2
TGTGCCAGCAGCAGATTGGACATCATAACCTCCTACGAGCAGTACTTC CASSRLDIITSYEQYF . TRBJ2-7 TRBV7-6 .
TGTGCCAGCAGTGGGAGGGGGGGCCAATACAATGAGCAGTTCTTC CASSGRGGQYNEQFF . TRBJ2-1 TRBV25-1 .
TGTGCCAGCAGACCCATGACAGGGTTGAACACTGAAGCTTTCTTT CASRPMTGLNTEAFF . TRBJ1-1 TRBV11-3 TRBD1
TGTGCCAGCAGCCCGACAGGGAGCTCCTACGAGCAGTACTTC CASSPTGSSYEQYF . TRBJ2-7 TRBV7-6 TRBD1
TGTGCCAGCAGCACTAAAACCGGGAGCTTCTACGAGCAGTACTTC CASSTKTGSFYEQYF . TRBJ2-7 TRBV7-8 .
TGTGCCAGCCGAAAGATAGAGTTCTATAGCAATCAGCCCCAGCATTTT CASRKIEFYSNQPQHF . TRBJ1-5 TRBV21-1 .
TGTGCCAGTAGTGCCCAGGGGCAGGTCACCGGGGAGCTGTTTTTT CASSAQGQVTGELFF few TRBJ2-2 TRBV19 .
TGTGCCAGCAGCACCGGACTAGCGGGAGGAAACTACGAGCAGTACTTC CASSTGLAGGNYEQYF . TRBJ2-7 TRBV5-7 TRBD2
TGTGCCAGGCTAGTTAACAGGGGGCGCAGGGGCTATGGCTACACCTTC CARLVNRGRRGYGYTF few TRBJ1-2 TRBV19 TRBD1
TGTGCCAGCAGTAGCCTTCGGTACAGCTCTACTGGCTACACCTTC CASSSLRYSSTGYTF . TRBJ1-2 TRBV6-5 .
TGTGCCAGCAGCTTGGGGTCACAGCCTGGGGCCAAAAACATTCAGTACTTC CASSLGSQPGAKNIQYF . TRBJ2-4 TRBV5-4 .
TGCAGTGCTACCAGGGGACAGGACCCTCGCTTC CSATRGQDPRF . TRBJ2-7 TRBV20-1 TRBD1
TGCGCCAGCAGGGACAGTCCCCAGGGCGGAGAGACCCAGTACTTC CASRDSPQGGETQYF . TRBJ2-5 TRBV5-1 .
TGTGCCAGCAGCGTAGAGCGGACAGCCAAGGTAGAAAAACTGTTTTTT CASSVERTAKVEKLFF . TRBJ1-4 TRBV9 .
TGCAGCGTTGCGGGACAGCGGAGCTCCTACGAGCAGTACTTC CSVAGQRSSYEQYF few TRBJ2-7 TRBV29-1 TRBD1
TGTGCCAGCTCACGATCGAGCGACACCGGGGAGCTGTTTTTT CASSRSSDTGELFF . TRBJ2-2 TRBV18 .
TGCGCCAGCAGCAACAGGAACTCTGGGGCCAACGGCCTGACTTTC CASSNRNSGANGLTF . TRBJ2-6 TRBV5-1 .
TGTGCCAGCAGCACAGAGGTTACTAGGATGCATGAGCAGTTCTTC CASSTEVTRMHEQFF few TRBJ2-1 TRBV5-4 .
TGTGCCAGCAGCTTAGGACTAGCGATACCGAACATTCAGTACTTC CASSLGLAIPNIQYF . TRBJ2-4 TRBV7-2 TRBD2
TGTGCCAGCAGCGTCCCAGGGGTCCCCGATGGCTACACCTTC CASSVPGVPDGYTF . TRBJ1-2 TRBV7-2 .
TGTGCCAGCAGTAATACAAACAGGGGCCAAGAGACCCAGTACTTC CASSNTNRGQETQYF . TRBJ2-5 TRBV5-4 TRBD1
TGTGCCAGCAGATCCGACGGGAGCTCCTACAATGAGCAGTTCTTC CASRSDGSSYNEQFF . TRBJ2-1 TRBV6-6 .
TGCGCCACTGGACAGGGGGCTTTGTTCTTC CATGQGALFF once TRBJ2-1 TRBV10-2 TRBD1
TGTGCCAGCAGTGGACAGGGTAAGATTTGGCAGTACTTC CASSGQGKIWQYF . TRBJ2-7 TRBV6-1 TRBD1
TGCAGCGTTGAACGGGACACCGGTGGACATGGCTACACCTTC CSVERDTGGHGYTF once TRBJ1-2 TRBV29-1 .
TGTGCCAGCAGAGGTGAAAGCAGGGAGGGTGAAAAACTGTTTTTT CASRGESREGEKLFF . TRBJ1-4 TRBV6-1 .
TGTGCCAGCAGCCGGCTTCAGGGTCGGGAGCAGTACTTC CASSRLQGREQYF . TRBJ2-7 TRBV7-9 .
TGTGCCAGCAGACTGCGACAGGGGGCTTTATACGAGCAGTACTTC CASRLRQGALYEQYF . TRBJ2-7 TRBV28 TRBD1
TGCGCCAGCAGCTATAGTGAGGGAGAGACCCAGTACTTC CASSYSEGETQYF . TRBJ2-5 TRBV5-1 .
TGCGCCAGCAGCTTAGCTCTGAGGATTGAGGCTGAAGCTTTCTTT CASSLALRIEAEAFF . TRBJ1-1 TRBV5-1 .
TGTGCCAGCAGTTCCGAAGTCCCCTTCGGGCAGTACTTC CASSSEVPFGQYF . TRBJ2-7 TRBV28 .
TGTGCCATCAGCGAAAGGGGGCCGGGCAGCAATCAGCCCCAGCATTTT CAISERGPGSNQPQHF . TRBJ1-5 TRBV10-3 TRBD1
TGTGCCAGCAGCGTAGTGGGACAGGTAACCGGGGAGCTGTTTTTT CASSVVGQVTGELFF . TRBJ2-2 TRBV9 TRBD1
TGTGCCAGCACTCGGGATCCTTCCTACAATGAGCAGTTCTTC CASTRDPSYNEQFF . TRBJ2-1 TRBV7-2 .
TGCGCCAGCAGCTTGGCTAGCGGAGGCTACAATGAGCAGTTCTTC CASSLASGGYNEQFF . TRBJ2-1 TRBV5-1 TRBD2
TGCAGCGTTGAGGGGAATAGCGGGGACTACGAGCAGTACTTC CSVEGNSGDYEQYF few TRBJ2-7 TRBV29-1 TRBD2
TGTGCCAGCAGTGAGGACAGGGGAATCTATGGCTACACCTTC CASSEDRGIYGYTF few TRBJ1-2 TRBV6-1 TRBD1
TGTGCCAGCAGTGAATGGTTGATAGCTGCTAGCACAGATACGCAGTATTTT CASSEWLIAASTDTQYF once TRBJ2-3 TRBV25-1 .
TGTGCCAGCAGCCTAACCGTCGGACAAGATGAAAAACTGTTTTTT CASSLTVGQDEKLFF . TRBJ1-4 TRBV7-9 .
TGTGCCAGCAGTTTGACAGGGGGCAATCAGCCCCAGCATTTT CASSLTGGNQPQHF few TRBJ1-5 TRBV28 TRBD1
TGTGCCAGCAACTCCGGGACAGGGGGCGTAGGTGGCTACACCTTC CASNSGTGGVGGYTF . TRBJ1-2 TRBV6-6 TRBD1